This T cell receptor (beta chain) was profiled in a study of cytomegalovirus exposure and HLA in healthy donors. PCR primers comprised 60 Vbeta and 13 Jbeta primers. This table comes from immunoSEQ multiplex PCR, and its TCRdb copy is limited to in-frame clones, with some not included. The sample has about 100,000 clones; approximately 76% are singletons. On this clone: Its antigen is unidentified.

The study's findings and limits: A few of the chains that were CMV-associated were confirmed in vitro to be specific for CMV antigens.

This CDR3 is 17 amino acids long. The ends lost 5 bases at V and 1 base at J; junction bases unmatched: 8. The V gene's germline CDR1 is SNHLY and CDR2 FYNNEI. The V gene is TRBV2, the J gene TRBJ1-5, with 10 bases aligning to TRBD1. The clonotype was recovered from an older woman in good health and CMV-seropositive. The sequencing input was PBMCs. CDR3 loop: CASSRNRDRGSNQPQHF. CDR3 in DNA: TGTGCCAGCAGTAGAAACCGGGACAGGGGAAGCAATCAGCCCCAGCATTTT.